This T cell receptor (beta chain) is drawn from a study of blood T cells in healthy people across ages. Study overall: Capturing about one barcoded beta molecule per two T cells was achieved by template switching. General observations from the study: Naive T cell percentage by flow cytometry tracked strongly with beta diversity.

As for this clonotype: The target antigen is unknown.

With a J-beta primer mix and a sample-barcoded 5' primer, a second PCR ran roughly 6 to 11 cycles. TCRdb called the 5' RACE reads again in MiXCR, with one record for every CDR3 protein. The data show hundreds of thousands of distinct CDR3 sequences, around 48% seen once. Every sample had a minimum of 6 million PBMCs isolated. Trimming took off 5 bases at V and 4 bases at J, with 6 bases between the two ends. Looked up from germline, CDR1 is DFQATT and CDR2 is SNEGSKA (reference sequence). This CDR3 comprises 11 residues. J is TRBJ2-1 and V is TRBV20-1; no clear D. The receptor's source is a woman between 55 and 75 years old in good health. Input material: blood. Here the CDR3 reads CSAWGYNEQFF. In DNA, the CDR3 is TGCAGTGCTTGGGGATACAATGAGCAGTTCTTC.